These T cell receptor beta chains were read from a single sample in a study of T-cell reconstitution after alpha-beta-depleted transplantation in children. TCRdb recomputed calls from the PCR reads with MiXCR, one row per CDR3 protein. The sample gives hundreds of thousands of distinct CDR3 sequences, around 23% of which show up once; 14% is in the top ten. Material: PBMCs, mostly from graft donor cells, obtained 360 days after TCRalphabeta/CD19-depleted stem cell transplant. The receptors stem from a boy under three years old who had a stem cell transplant for acute myeloid leukemia, so the T cells may come from the graft donor. The CDR3 runs from the conserved cysteine through the conserved F or W. The D gene is left open where the match is weak. Size is stated for part of the rows, as once, few or many counts, or as a class when the clone is expanded.

D	J	V	size	CDR3	DNA
NA	TRBJ2-5	TRBV5-1	many	CASSLVRIGETQYF	TGCGCCAGCAGCTTGGTCAGGATAGGGGAGACCCAGTACTTC
NA	TRBJ2-6	TRBV20-1	many	CSAGRTGMGANVLTF	TGCAGTGCTGGGCGAACAGGGATGGGGGCCAACGTCCTGACTTTC
TRBD2	TRBJ2-3	TRBV12-3/TRBV12-4	few	CASSATLAGGTYF	TGTGCCAGCAGTGCAACACTAGCGGGGGGCACGTATTTT
NA	TRBJ2-1	TRBV4-2	NA	CASSPPPDYNEQFF	TGTGCCAGCAGCCCCCCCCCGGATTACAATGAGCAGTTCTTC
NA	TRBJ2-1	TRBV12-3/TRBV12-4	few	CASSWRDPAYNEQFF	TGTGCCAGCAGTTGGCGGGACCCAGCCTACAATGAGCAGTTCTTC
NA	TRBJ2-7	TRBV4-3	few	CASSQDRNWLYEQYF	TGCGCCAGCAGCCAAGATAGGAACTGGCTCTACGAGCAGTACTTC
NA	TRBJ1-2	TRBV25-1	NA	CASSGSGTLNYGYTF	TGTGCCAGCAGTGGATCCGGGACGCTAAACTATGGCTACACCTTC
NA	TRBJ1-6	TRBV20-1	NA	CSAPNGREQRSYNSPLHF	TGCAGTGCTCCCAATGGACGGGAACAGAGGTCCTATAATTCACCCCTCCACTTT
NA	TRBJ2-1	TRBV12-3/TRBV12-4	many	CASSPSQRGNEQFF	TGTGCCAGCAGTCCGTCCCAGAGAGGCAATGAGCAGTTCTTC
NA	TRBJ2-2	TRBV7-9	NA	CASSLVLGIGELFF	TGTGCCAGCAGCTTAGTTCTGGGAATCGGGGAGCTGTTTTTT
NA	TRBJ2-7	TRBV12-5	few	CASGLVVNGEQYF	TGTGCTAGTGGTTTGGTAGTAAACGGGGAGCAGTACTTC
NA	TRBJ1-2	TRBV12-3/TRBV12-4	few	CASSFAGDMVDGHTF	TGTGCCAGCAGTTTCGCCGGGGATATGGTCGATGGCCACACCTTC
NA	TRBJ1-4	TRBV29-1	NA	CSVDGGSVNEKLFF	TGCAGCGTTGATGGTGGGTCGGTGAATGAAAAACTGTTTTTT
NA	TRBJ2-5	TRBV2	NA	CASPKLPDSQETQYF	TGTGCCAGCCCCAAACTACCGGACAGCCAAGAGACCCAGTACTTC
TRBD1	TRBJ2-2	TRBV18	NA	CASSPTGEAAGELFF	TGTGCCAGCTCACCGACAGGGGAGGCGGCCGGGGAGCTGTTTTTT
NA	TRBJ2-5	TRBV7-2	NA	CASSLRGASQETQYF	TGTGCCAGCAGCCTCCGGGGGGCCAGCCAAGAGACCCAGTACTTC
TRBD2	TRBJ2-1	TRBV12-3/TRBV12-4	NA	CATRSLAGIYNEQFF	TGTGCCACCCGATCTCTAGCGGGGATCTACAATGAGCAGTTCTTC
NA	TRBJ1-5	TRBV14	many	CASSQGQHSNQPQHF	TGTGCCAGCAGCCAAGGGCAGCATAGCAATCAGCCCCAGCATTTT
NA	TRBJ2-1	TRBV12-3/TRBV12-4	few	CASSLSPSTSSYNEQFF	TGTGCCAGCAGTTTGTCGCCTTCCACATCATCCTACAATGAGCAGTTCTTC
NA	TRBJ2-7	TRBV27	many	CASSSQIVRGSYEQYF	TGTGCCAGCAGTTCCCAAATTGTCCGGGGTTCGTACGAGCAGTACTTC
NA	TRBJ1-2	TRBV11-2	NA	CASSFNNGHYGYTF	TGTGCCAGCAGCTTTAACAACGGACATTATGGCTACACTTTC
NA	TRBJ2-1	TRBV7-6	NA	CASSLEGGLTSSYNEQFF	TGTGCCAGCAGCTTAGAGGGGGGGCTAACGAGCTCCTACAATGAGCAGTTCTTC
TRBD1	TRBJ2-7	TRBV5-6	NA	CASSFGDRGFDEQYF	TGTGCCAGCAGCTTTGGGGACAGGGGCTTTGACGAGCAGTACTTC
NA	TRBJ1-1	TRBV6-5	NA	CASSYSPGAHTEAFF	TGTGCCAGCAGTTACTCCCCTGGGGCACACACTGAAGCTTTCTTT
NA	TRBJ2-1	TRBV7-9	NA	CASSLGGRSEQFF	TGTGCCAGCAGCTTAGGGGGTAGGTCGGAGCAGTTCTTC
NA	TRBJ2-2	TRBV27	NA	CASSPPRTRELFF	TGTGCCAGCAGTCCGCCCAGGACCCGGGAGCTGTTTTTT
TRBD2	TRBJ2-3	TRBV5-4	NA	CASRTYSGGTSTDTQYF	TGTGCCAGCAGAACCTATAGCGGGGGGACTAGCACAGATACGCAGTATTTT
TRBD1	TRBJ2-5	TRBV9	many	CASSVARGQGETQYF	TGTGCCAGCAGCGTAGCCAGGGGGCAGGGAGAGACCCAGTACTTC
TRBD1	TRBJ2-7	TRBV20-1	few	CSARETGYSYEQYF	TGCAGTGCTAGAGAGACAGGGTATAGCTACGAGCAGTACTTC
TRBD1	TRBJ2-3	TRBV20-1	NA	CSARTDRVGTDTQYF	TGCAGTGCTAGAACGGACAGGGTAGGCACAGATACGCAGTATTTT
NA	TRBJ1-1	TRBV19	NA	CASRWSRDTEAFF	TGTGCCAGTAGGTGGAGTCGAGACACTGAAGCTTTCTTT
TRBD1	TRBJ1-1	TRBV20-1	NA	CSARPNRGGSQAFF	TGCAGTGCTAGACCTAACAGGGGGGGTTCTCAAGCTTTCTTT